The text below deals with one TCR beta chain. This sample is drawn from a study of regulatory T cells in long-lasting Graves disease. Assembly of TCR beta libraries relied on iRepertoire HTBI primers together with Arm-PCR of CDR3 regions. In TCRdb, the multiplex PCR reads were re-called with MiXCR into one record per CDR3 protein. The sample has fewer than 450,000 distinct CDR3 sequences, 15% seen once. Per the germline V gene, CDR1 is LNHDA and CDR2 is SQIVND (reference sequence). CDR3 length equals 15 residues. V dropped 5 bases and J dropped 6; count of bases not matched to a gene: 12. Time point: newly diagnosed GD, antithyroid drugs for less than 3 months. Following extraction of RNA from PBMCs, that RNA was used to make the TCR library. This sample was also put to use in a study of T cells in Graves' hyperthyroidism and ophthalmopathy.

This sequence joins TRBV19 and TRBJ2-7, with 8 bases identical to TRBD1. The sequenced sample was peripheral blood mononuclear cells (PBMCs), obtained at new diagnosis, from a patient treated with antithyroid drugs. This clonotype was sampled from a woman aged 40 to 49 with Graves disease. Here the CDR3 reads CASSPGTGITREQYF. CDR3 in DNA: TGTGCCAGTAGTCCCGGGACAGGTATTACCCGCGAGCAGTACTTC. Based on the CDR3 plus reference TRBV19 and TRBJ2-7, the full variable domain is DGGITQSPKYLFRKEGQNVTLSCEQNLNHDAMYWYRQDPGQGLRLIYYSQIVNDFQKGDIAEGYSVSREKKESFPLTVTSAQKNPTAFYLCASSPGTGITREQYFGPGTRLTVT.